This TCR beta chain comes out of a study of T-cell memory formation after mild COVID-19. Study in general: Largely, TCR clusters stayed within a single donor. General study findings and limits: The finding that pre-infection memory included some responding clones suggested that cross-reactive memory joined. Later expanders leaned CD4+, whereas day 15 to 85 contracting clones were balanced CD4/CD8.

V lost 2 bases and J 4 bases, leaving 15 bases between the germline ends. The germline V gene has CDR1 SGHRS and CDR2 YFSETQ. The CDR3 spans 15 residues. TCRdb re-derived calls from the 5' RACE reads in MiXCR, one entry per CDR3 protein. In the table there are about 210,000 distinct CDR3 sequences, about 10% of which are singletons. This clonotype occurred many times. Antigen: not known. This chain joins TRBV5-1 and TRBJ1-1, with a weak D call TRBD1 (6 bases). Sequenced: PBMCs or a T cell subset sorted from them (not recorded which). The receptor comes from a young man who had mild COVID-19 (a few samples of this study predate the infection). Cell type and time point are not known. CDR3 protein: CASSLDRRGTTEAFF. The CDR3 nucleotides read TGCGCCAGCAGCTTAGACAGGAGGGGGACCACTGAAGCTTTCTTT.